This is a list of T cell receptor beta chains from one sample in a study of shared clonotypes between healthy human individuals. Some clones are missing from TCRdb's copy, which holds only in-frame ones; the method was immunoSEQ multiplex PCR. Of some 95,000 clones in the sample, over 60% were seen once. Sequencing was carried out using memory CD8+ T cells sorted from blood. The receptors originated from a young man in good health. The CDR3 runs from the conserved cysteine through the conserved F or W. The D gene is left open where the match is weak. Clone size appears in some rows only: once, few, many, or a class for an expanded clone.

CASSLQGQYEQYF,TGTGCCAGCAGTTTACAGGGGCAGTACGAGCAGTACTTC,-,-,TRBJ2-7,13,TRBV28
CASSLYFRDSFSPNTGELFF,TGTGCCAGCAGTTTATATTTCAGGGACAGTTTCTCTCCTAACACCGGGGAGCTGTTTTTT,TRBD1,-,TRBJ2-2,20,TRBV27
CASSRREGSGELFF,TGTGCCAGCAGTAGGCGGGAGGGCTCCGGGGAGCTGTTTTTT,TRBD2,few,TRBJ2-2,14,TRBV25-1
CASSASSYRQGGTDTQYF,TGTGCCAGCAGTGCAAGCAGCTACCGCCAGGGCGGCACAGATACGCAGTATTTT,-,few,TRBJ2-3,18,TRBV25-1
CASRRVSYNEQFF,TGCGCCAGCAGGCGGGTTTCCTACAATGAGCAGTTCTTC,-,-,TRBJ2-1,13,TRBV5-1
CASRDGTGEEKLFF,TGTGCCAGCAGAGACGGGACAGGGGAGGAAAAACTGTTTTTT,TRBD1,-,TRBJ1-4,14,TRBV2
CASSEPYNEQFF,TGTGCCAGCAGCGAACCCTACAATGAGCAGTTCTTC,-,few,TRBJ2-1,12,TRBV11-1
CASSAEIAGGPVEQYF,TGTGCCAGCAGCGCCGAAATAGCGGGAGGGCCGGTCGAGCAGTACTTC,TRBD2,many,TRBJ2-7,16,TRBV9
CSVGAGDSYEQYF,TGCAGCGTTGGGGCAGGGGACTCCTACGAGCAGTACTTC,-,-,TRBJ2-7,13,TRBV29-1
CASSLSAASGTYEQFF,TGTGCCAGCAGTTTATCAGCGGCTAGCGGGACTTATGAGCAGTTCTTC,TRBD2,few,TRBJ2-1,16,TRBV27
CASSPRELSYNEQFF,TGTGCCAGCTCACCCCGGGAACTCAGCTACAATGAGCAGTTCTTC,-,few,TRBJ2-1,15,TRBV18
CASSRTADGTNYGYTF,TGTGCCAGCAGCCGTACGGCCGACGGGACTAACTATGGCTACACCTTC,-,few,TRBJ1-2,16,TRBV7-2
CSVGGLGGGHSETQYF,TGCAGCGTTGGAGGCCTAGGTGGGGGCCATTCAGAGACCCAGTACTTC,-,-,TRBJ2-5,16,TRBV29-1
CASSKLGGDSYEQYF,TGTGCCAGCAGTAAATTAGGGGGGGATTCCTACGAACAGTACTTC,-,-,TRBJ2-7,15,TRBV11-1
CASSQDMQVYGYTF,TGCGCCAGCAGCCAAGATATGCAGGTTTATGGCTACACCTTC,-,many,TRBJ1-2,14,TRBV4-1
CASSEFEDTDTQYF,TGCGCCAGCAGTGAGTTCGAGGACACAGATACGCAGTATTTT,-,-,TRBJ2-3,14,TRBV10-1
CASRRPGTSVKDTQYF,TGTGCCAGCAGACGACCTGGGACTAGCGTCAAAGATACGCAGTATTTT,TRBD2,-,TRBJ2-3,16,TRBV11-2
CASSLEKTTNYGYTF,TGTGCCAGCAGCTTGGAAAAGACTACTAACTATGGCTACACCTTC,-,-,TRBJ1-2,15,TRBV5-6
CAIRDSGQENTEAFF,TGTGCCATCAGGGATTCGGGACAGGAGAACACTGAAGCTTTCTTT,TRBD1,once,TRBJ1-1,15,TRBV10-3
CSVVDSSSYNEQFF,TGCAGCGTCGTCGACAGCAGCTCCTACAATGAGCAGTTCTTC,-,-,TRBJ2-1,14,TRBV29-1
CASSYLDPVGANVLTF,TGTGCCAGCAGTTACCTTGATCCCGTCGGGGCCAACGTCCTGACTTTC,-,-,TRBJ2-6,16,TRBV6-5
CASSYEGNIQYF,TGTGCCAGCAGTTACGAGGGCAACATTCAGTACTTC,-,-,TRBJ2-4,12,TRBV6-5
CASSLSGRAPNNEQFF,TGTGCCAGCAGCCTAAGCGGGAGGGCTCCTAACAATGAGCAGTTCTTC,TRBD2,few,TRBJ2-1,16,TRBV6-6
CASSYSGDQVEQFF,TGTGCCAGCAGTTACTCCGGGGATCAGGTTGAGCAGTTCTTC,-,-,TRBJ2-1,14,TRBV6-6
CASSLLGFQETQYF,TGTGCCAGCAGTTTACTAGGGTTTCAAGAGACCCAGTACTTC,-,few,TRBJ2-5,14,TRBV27
CASSNLAGESEQFF,TGTGCCAGCAGCAACTTAGCGGGAGAGAGTGAGCAGTTCTTC,TRBD2,few,TRBJ2-1,14,TRBV6-4
CASSGGLAGPSYEQYF,TGTGCCAGCAGCGGAGGACTAGCGGGTCCATCCTACGAGCAGTACTTC,TRBD2,-,TRBJ2-7,16,TRBV9